Listed below are T cell receptor beta chains from one sample, sequenced in a study of blood T cell repertoires in COVID-19. Sequencing used immunoSEQ multiplex PCR; TCRdb keeps in-frame clones, though not all of them. In the table there are 150,000 to 200,000 clones, around 90% of which are singletons. The sample taken for sequencing was peripheral blood. These receptor sequences come from a human donor in a cohort sampled during active COVID-19. CDR3s leave out the opening cysteine and the closing phenylalanine or tryptophan. Fields, in order: D gene, J gene, V gene, CDR3 protein. D genes are given only for firm matches.

>TRBD2|TRBJ2-7|TRBV5-4
ASSPWGLAGVGEQY
>NA|TRBJ2-3|TRBV9
ASSGRELTDTQY
>TRBD2|TRBJ2-7|TRBV5-4
ASARGAGGSYEQY
>NA|TRBJ1-1|TRBV28
ASCWPGDTEAF
>NA|TRBJ2-7|TRBV15
ATSRVSGYEQY
>TRBD2|TRBJ2-3|TRBV9
ASSPWTSGRGSADTQY
>TRBD2|TRBJ2-3|TRBV6-2/TRBV6-3
ASSPGLAAQY
>NA|TRBJ1-4|TRBV6-5
ASILTGHNEKLF
>TRBD2|TRBJ2-7|TRBV29-1
SAVAGGPSYEQY
>TRBD1|TRBJ2-6|TRBV5-1
ASSLTGVSGANVLT
>NA|TRBJ1-2|TRBV9
ASSPQLRTALSGYT
>NA|TRBJ1-5|TRBV6-5
ANLLDVGGQPQH
>TRBD2|TRBJ2-3|TRBV11-2
ASSRLAGGVTDTQY
>TRBD2|TRBJ2-7|TRBV5-4
ASSLSGGRTYEQY
>NA|TRBJ2-7|TRBV3-1/TRBV3-2
ASSQVVAGPYEQY
>TRBD2|TRBJ2-5|TRBV14
ASSQVRLAGVETQY
>TRBD1|TRBJ2-7|TRBV4-1
ASSQQRTGGKYEQY
>TRBD2|TRBJ2-3|TRBV30
AWSGLAGGPGGTQY
>TRBD1|TRBJ2-7|TRBV6-5
ASRPGQNAYEQY
>TRBD2|TRBJ2-5|TRBV27
ASSLFGLAGGSSRETQY
>NA|TRBJ1-1|TRBV7-2
ASSLAPVGEMNTEAF
>NA|TRBJ1-4|TRBV27
ASSLSGECEKLF
>NA|TRBJ2-7|TRBV21-1
ASSERQPDCYEQY
>TRBD1|TRBJ1-1|TRBV7-8
ASSLDGTANTEAF
>NA|TRBJ1-5|TRBV2
ASEGLNQPQH
>TRBD1|TRBJ1-2|TRBV19
ASRQGLVYGYT
>NA|TRBJ1-3|TRBV7-8
ASSPIGSGVSGNTIY
>TRBD1|TRBJ2-6|TRBV27
ATAGQGLFSGANVLT
>NA|TRBJ2-7|TRBV6-1
ASSEAATDPYEQY
>NA|TRBJ1-3|TRBV6-2/TRBV6-3
ASSTRQLPGNTIY
>TRBD1|TRBJ1-6|TRBV3-1/TRBV3-2
ASSQGTGDNSPLH
>NA|TRBJ2-7|TRBV9
ASSVSPSLSYEQY
>NA|TRBJ1-1|TRBV4-3
ASSQTFRGTEAF
>TRBD2|TRBJ2-1|TRBV5-1
ASSTTSGSYNEQF
>NA|TRBJ1-2|TRBV7-9
ASSLELYGYT
>NA|TRBJ2-2|TRBV3-1/TRBV3-2
ASGTGGGSGELF
>NA|TRBJ1-6|TRBV27
ASRGTRHNYNSPLH
>TRBD1|TRBJ1-2|TRBV28
ASSILDRVDGYT
>TRBD2|TRBJ2-1|TRBV7-9
ASSLLRSGSGDEQF
>TRBD1|TRBJ2-2|TRBV5-1
ASSSQGARTGELF
>TRBD1|TRBJ1-2|TRBV30
AWGRHGTGTGGVYGYT
>TRBD2|TRBJ2-5|TRBV7-2
ASSLARTGGETQY
>TRBD2|TRBJ2-2|TRBV5-1
ASSPSGRETGELF
>TRBD1|TRBJ1-2|TRBV12-3/TRBV12-4
ASSLAGGESYT
>NA|TRBJ1-4|TRBV6-2/TRBV6-3
ASSREQGRSEKLF
>TRBD1|TRBJ1-4|TRBV12-5
ASGNDEDRVQEKLF
>NA|TRBJ1-3|TRBV5-1
ASSGTNTGNTIY
>NA|TRBJ1-1|TRBV5-1
ASSMGQPNTEAF
>TRBD1|TRBJ2-7|TRBV6-5
ASRRGQVSYEQY
>NA|TRBJ2-1|TRBV6-5
ASSYGDHSF
>NA|TRBJ2-1|TRBV5-1
ASSSGPLGNEQF
>TRBD2|TRBJ2-2|TRBV6-1
ASSELAGGSGELF
>NA|TRBJ2-7|TRBV6-5
ASSQDAEQY
>TRBD1|TRBJ1-6|TRBV10-3
AISELGQGDSPLH
>TRBD2|TRBJ2-1|TRBV4-3
ASSQETSGSYEQF
>NA|TRBJ2-5|TRBV7-9
ASSLEPGKETQY
>NA|TRBJ2-1|TRBV19
ASSRVQTHPSSEQF
>NA|TRBJ1-1|TRBV5-1
ASSLRQGQTEAF
>NA|TRBJ2-5|TRBV10-3
AIRRGLQETQY